This record looks at one TCR beta chain sequence and its context. This clonotype was picked up a small number of times. Its antigen target is currently unknown. Qualities for individual bases were not recorded, and no much larger clone is one base off. The germline V end is reduced by 4 bases and the J end by 0 bases; junction bases left unmatched: 16. The CDR3 covers 20 residues, taking in both the cysteine and the phenylalanine. Only the CDR3 portion is preserved as DNA: 60 bases, with reading frame beginning at the first base. Taken from the germline V gene (reference sequence), the CDR1 and CDR2 loops are SGHNT and YYREEE. Receptors were amplified or captured by 5' RACE. Instrument on record: NextSeq 500. In the TCR library protocol, a unique molecular identifier was attached to each TCR cDNA molecule so that PCR and sequencing errors could be corrected. The original pipeline was this. Decombinator tools were used for TCR identification, UMI-based error correction and CDR3 extraction. Expanded TCRs were defined as those above a frequency of 2 per 1,000, corresponding to the top 1% of the tumor frequency distribution. Renyi diversity was computed with the R vegan package after each repertoire had been subsampled 100 times to 5,000 TCRs. CDR3 similarity networks were built from amino acid triplet string-kernel similarity, connecting CDR3s with pairwise similarity above 0.82. The raw public reads went through TCRdb reprocessing: fastp at Q25, MiXCR clone calling, in-frame beta chains kept. Entries that share a CDR3 protein sequence are merged under the most common genes and DNA. These V and J calls rely on TCRdb rather than the paper's analysis. This sample comprises 60,000 to 75,000 distinct CDR3 sequences, 6.3% of them detected only once. The top ten clones comprise roughly 15% of the sample.

Explained via the paper, the time point label denotes: sample taken at primary tumor resection. The donors were 70 or so patients from the lung TRACERx cohort who had early-stage, untreated non-small cell lung cancer. Without any cell sorting, TCR sequencing was performed on whole RNA extracted either from tumor and nontumor lung tissue or from cryopreserved PBMC samples. A patient was chosen for TCR sequencing only when enough RNA was available from at least two tumor regions. The data stem from a study of spatial heterogeneity in lung cancer (dated by TCRdb to between 2018 and 2020). Describing the broader study: Beta-chain transcripts were consistently detected in greater numbers than alpha-chain transcripts, which likely reflects a higher abundance of beta-chain transcripts. In the raw uncorrected reads, each unique combination of TCR and UMI appeared more than ten times on average. TCR alpha and beta repertoires were quantitatively compared across multiple tumor regions, matched nontumor lung and blood in non-small cell lung cancer. Nonsynonymous mutation counts, determined by whole-exome sequencing of tumor tissue, were related to features of the TCR repertoire. At surgery, both alpha and beta chains were TCR-sequenced in more than 200 tumor regions, approximately 64 matched nontumor lung samples and 56 PBMC samples.

The full study reports these points: Confirming at a functional level the hypothesis that regional TCRs recognize regional mutations was considered to require additional single-cell paired TCR alpha and beta sequencing. Ubiquitous expanded tumor TCRs were found in blood more often at tumor resection than at routine follow-up.

Specimen: PBMCs, collected at surgery. The TCR comes from a female donor with early-stage non-small cell lung cancer. Rearrangement joined TRBV5-4 to TRBJ2-6, with 7 bases aligning to TRBD1. The CDR3 protein sequence reads: CASSPTLPRQGSSGANVLTF. Here is the DNA: TGTGCCAGCAGCCCTACTTTGCCCAGACAGGGTTCCTCTGGGGCCAACGTCCTGACTTTC.